In this sample, the clone carrying this T cell receptor (beta chain) turned up a few times. Trimming shortened V by 6 bases and J by 3 bases, and 29 bases separated the two germline ends. The CDR3 covers 19 residues. Germline V CDR1 and CDR2: SNHLY, FYNNEI. This sample is part of a study of shared clonotypes between healthy human individuals. At the deep level, the assay was run. Original data processing: ImmunoSEQ sequences covered only the junction and lacked quality scores; filtering therefore differed. TCRdb's copy holds only in-frame clones and misses some; the assay was immunoSEQ multiplex PCR. The V and J calls and the clone size are those of that table, but D and trimming were determined from the DNA. There are about 340,000 clones in the sample; 73% occur only once, and less than 11% lies in the top ten.

Sequences were obtained from memory CD4+ T cells sorted from blood. Subset here: CD45RA-negative fraction. The J gene is TRBJ2-5, the V gene TRBV2; D uncertain. The receptor's source is a man younger than 40 in good health. In DNA form, the CDR3 reads TGTGCCAGCAGACCATTACGTCTGAGTACCCGGGCGTCAAAAGAGACCCAGTACTTC. It translates to CASRPLRLSTRASKETQYF.